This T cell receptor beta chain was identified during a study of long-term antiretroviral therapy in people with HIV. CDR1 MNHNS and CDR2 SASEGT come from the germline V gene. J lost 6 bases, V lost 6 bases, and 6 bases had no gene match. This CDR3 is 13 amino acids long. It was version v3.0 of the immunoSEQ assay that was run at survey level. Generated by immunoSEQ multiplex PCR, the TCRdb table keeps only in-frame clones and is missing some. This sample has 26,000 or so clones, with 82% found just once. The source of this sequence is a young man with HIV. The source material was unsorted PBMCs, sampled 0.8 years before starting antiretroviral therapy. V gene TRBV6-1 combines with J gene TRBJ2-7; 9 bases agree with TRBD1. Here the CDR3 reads CASRTGGASEQYF. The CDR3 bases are TGTGCCAGCAGGACAGGGGGGGCCTCCGAGCAGTACTTC.